Each of the 9 T cell receptor beta chains below was sequenced from the same sample in a study of blood T cell repertoires in COVID-19. Clones were read by immunoSEQ multiplex PCR, and TCRdb kept only the in-frame ones, dropping some. This sample has about 430,000 clones, with 88% found just once. The specimen sequenced was PBMCs or T cells enriched from blood (not recorded which). These receptors originate from a woman under 30 who had been exposed to COVID-19.

The chain is built from TRBV11-2 and TRBJ2-2; 15 positions match TRBD2. The trim removed 10 bases at V and 3 bases at J, leaving 6 bases unmatched. The CDR3 spans 16 residues. CDR1 and CDR2 (germline): SGHAT, FQNNGV. CDR3 amino acids: CATGLAGGQDTGELFF. In nucleotides, the CDR3 is TGTGCCACCGGACTAGCGGGAGGGCAAGACACCGGGGAGCTGTTTTTT. The full variable domain, rest sourced from reference TRBV11-2 and TRBJ2-2, is EAGVAQSPRYKIIEKRQSVAFWCNPISGHATLYWYQQILGQGPKLLIQFQNNGVVDDSQLPKDRFSAERLKGVDSTLKIQPAKLEDSAVYLCATGLAGGQDTGELFFGEGSRLTVL.

J is TRBJ1-1 and V is TRBV11-1; 7 bases are a match to TRBD1. Germline V CDR1 and CDR2: SGHAT, FQDESV (reference sequence). The V gene end was trimmed by 3 bases and the J gene end by 2 bases; junction bases not matched to a gene: 3. CDR3 size: 14 residues. The CDR3, as DNA: TGTGCCAGCAGCTTGGGGACAGCTAACACTGAAGCTTTCTTT. Translating gives CASSLGTANTEAFF.

The chain is built from TRBV15 and TRBJ2-7; 7 nucleotides line up with TRBD1. The CDR3 totals 16 residues. Germline CDR1 LNHNV, CDR2 YYDKDF (reference sequence). V lost 0 bases and J lost 0; bases outside the gene matches: 5. The DNA of the CDR3 is TGTGCCACCAGCAGAGATCTGGCAGGGGGCTCCTACGAGCAGTACTTC. Amino acids: CATSRDLAGGSYEQYF.

V is TRBV19 and J is TRBJ2-1; 8 nucleotides align to TRBD2. The CDR3 sequence is 16 residues long. V shed 2 bases and J 8 bases; nucleotides not matched to a gene: 11. CDR1 is LNHDA and CDR2 is SQIVND in the germline V gene (reference sequence). For the CDR3, the DNA is TGTGCCAGTAGTATATCCCCTCGGGGGGGCGGAGATGAGCAGTTCTTC. Its translation is CASSISPRGGGDEQFF.

The chain joins TRBV27 to TRBJ1-2; 8 nucleotides agree with TRBD1. CDR1 is MNHEY and CDR2 is SMNVEV in the germline V gene (reference sequence). The CDR3 has 14 residues. The V gene end was trimmed by 1 base and the J gene end by 7 bases; junction bases not matched to a gene: 5. CDR3 sequence (DNA): TGTGCCAGCAGTTTATTGGACAGGGTTGGTGGCTACACCTTC. This translates into CASSLLDRVGGYTF.

The chain employs TRBV9 and TRBJ2-6; a possible D gene is TRBD1 (6 bases). The CDR3 is 16 residues long. The V end lost 0 bases, the J end lost 2 bases, and 9 bases lay between the germline ends. Germline-derived CDR1 and CDR2 are SGDLS and YYNGEE. This CDR3 reads CASSVGGGAGANVLTF. The CDR3 bases are TGTGCCAGCAGCGTAGGTGGGGGCGCTGGGGCCAACGTCCTGACTTTC.

This chain uses TRBV5-4 with TRBJ2-7; TRBD2 aligns across 8 bases. This CDR3 region has 15 residues. V lost 2 bases, J lost 0 bases, and 4 bases stayed unmatched. CDR1 is SGHNT, CDR2 YYREEE, per germline (reference sequence). The DNA of the CDR3 is TGTGCCAGCAGCTTATGGCGGGGGGACTCCTACGAGCAGTACTTC. Translating gives CASSLWRGDSYEQYF.

Regarding this clone: The sample carries other DNA sequences with the same CDR3. The chain has TRBV24-1 and TRBJ2-3; D unresolved. V gave up 1 base and J gave up 0 bases, with 7 bases separating them. Germline CDR1 reads KGHDR; CDR2 reads SFDVKD. The CDR3 is 15 amino acids. The CDR3 coding sequence is TGTGCCACCAGTGATTTAACAGACAGCACAGATACGCAGTATTTT. Protein sequence: CATSDLTDSTDTQYF.

The chain has TRBV4-2 and TRBJ1-4; 7 bases fit TRBD1. V was clipped by 4 bases and J by 3 bases; unmatched bases: 5. CDR1 is LGHNA and CDR2 is YNFKEQ in the germline V gene. This CDR3 has 15 amino acids. The CDR3 region is CASSRPGTANEKLFF. Here the CDR3 DNA reads TGTGCCAGCAGCCGCCCCGGGACAGCTAATGAAAAACTGTTTTTT.